The 30 T cell receptor beta chains below all came from one sample that was sequenced in a study of shared clonotypes between healthy human individuals. The method was immunoSEQ multiplex PCR; TCRdb's version includes in-frame clones alone and lacks a portion of them. The data show more than 550,000 clones, around 91% seen once. The sample taken for sequencing was memory CD8+ T cells from PBMCs. The subset here: CD45RO+ cells pooled with CCR7-negative TemRA cells. These receptors were collected from a man aged 18-30 years in good health. Some clones in this sample may be carry-over from other donors' samples.

The gene calls are TRBV11-3 and TRBJ2-1, with D tentatively TRBD2 (5 bases). The CDR3 spans 14 residues. Looked up from germline, CDR1 is SGHNT and CDR2 is YENEEA. Deletions cut 5 bases from V and 9 bases from J, with 17 bases between. In DNA form, the CDR3 reads TGTGCCAGCAGCCCCCGCAATGGGGAGCCTGAGCAGTTCTTC. Translation gives CASSPRNGEPEQFF.

V and J are TRBV7-2 and TRBJ2-7; 7 bases agree with TRBD1. Germline V gene lookup returns CDR1 SGHTA and CDR2 FQGNSA. The CDR3 is 14 residues long. J was trimmed by 3 bases and V by 6 bases; bases with no gene match: 8. CDR3 in amino acids: CASRGRTGLYEQYF. The CDR3 DNA reads TGTGCCAGCAGGGGCCGGACAGGCCTCTACGAGCAGTACTTC.

V is TRBV27 and J is TRBJ2-2, with D uncertain. Germline V gene sequence: CDR1 MNHEY, CDR2 SMNVEV (reference sequence). This CDR3 comprises 15 residues. Trimming stripped 5 bases from V and 5 bases from J, with 15 bases between. The chain's CDR3 is CASSIIQSRTGELFF. The CDR3 DNA sequence: TGTGCCAGCAGTATAATCCAGTCCAGGACCGGGGAGCTGTTTTTT.

This clone was detected only a few times. This chain uses TRBV6-1 with TRBJ1-1; D unclear. V lost 7 bases to trimming and J lost 1 base, with 4 bases between them. This CDR3 contains 11 residues. In germline, CDR1 is MNHNS, CDR2 SASEGT. CDR3 bases: TGTGCCAGCAAAGAGAACACTGAAGCTTTCTTT. This codes for CASKENTEAFF.

This chain links TRBV7-4 with TRBJ2-7; D may be TRBD2 (6 bases). Germline V gives CDR1 SGHVT, CDR2 SQSDAQ. V was cut by 1 base and J by 5 bases, with 12 bases left in between. The CDR3 contains 14 residues. CDR3 in DNA: TGTGCCAGCAGCTTAGGGGGAGGACGGAACGAGCAGTACTTC. It codes for CASSLGGGRNEQYF.

CDR3 nucleotide sequence: TGTGCCATCAGTGCCCTTTTGACTGGGAACACTGAAGCTTTCTTT. Translated, it gives CAISALLTGNTEAFF. The chain uses TRBV10-3 and TRBJ1-1; D is unclear. CDR3 length: 15 amino acids. V was trimmed by 4 bases and J by 1 base, leaving 13 bases between them. The germline V gene encodes CDR1 ENHRY and CDR2 SYGVKD.

In DNA, the CDR3 is TGCAGCGTTGAGGGGGGGGCCACCTACAATGAGCAGTTCTTC. This encodes CSVEGGATYNEQFF. The genes are TRBV29-1 and TRBJ2-1; maybe TRBD2 (7 bases). The CDR3 runs to 14 residues. Germline lookup yields CDR1 SQVTM and CDR2 ANQGSEA. V shed 3 bases and J shed 2 bases, with 11 bases lying between them.

The J gene is TRBJ2-7, the V gene TRBV19, with D possibly being TRBD2 (6 bases). CDR1 is LNHDA, CDR2 SQIVND, per germline (reference sequence). The V end lost 5 bases, the J end lost 3 bases, and 20 bases lay between the germline ends. The CDR3 consists of 16 residues. This chain's CDR3 is CASSPSYTGGVYEQYF. The CDR3 DNA reads as TGTGCCAGTAGTCCCTCGTATACCGGGGGAGTCTACGAGCAGTACTTC.

The J gene is TRBJ2-2, the V gene TRBV6-5; D is possibly TRBD1 or TRBD2 (5 bases each). Germline V CDR1 and CDR2: MNHEY, SVGAGI. The CDR3 contains 16 residues. The ends were cut back, 0 bases at V and 1 base at J, with 9 bases in the middle. CDR3 DNA sequence: TGTGCCAGCAGTTACTCTATGGGGGAGAACACCGGGGAGCTGTTTTTT. Residues: CASSYSMGENTGELFF.

The gene calls are TRBV7-9 and TRBJ1-1; perhaps TRBD1 as D (5 bases). The germline gives CDR1 SEHNR, CDR2 FQNEAQ (reference sequence). V was pared by 1 base and J by 6 bases, with 12 bases between. The CDR3 spans 14 residues. The CDR3 reads CASSLVQGWAEAFF. The CDR3 DNA sequence: TGTGCCAGCAGCTTAGTGCAGGGTTGGGCTGAAGCTTTCTTT.

The V call is TRBV15, the J call TRBJ1-2; possible D gene TRBD1, 6 bases. CDR1 and CDR2 from the germline V gene are LNHNV and YYDKDF (reference sequence). Trimming removed 4 bases at V and 4 bases at J, with 22 bases between. The CDR3 sequence is 17 residues long. Here the CDR3 DNA reads TGTGCCACCAGCAAGACCGGCGTGCGGGGGCTAGCCTATGGCTACACCTTC. This gives the protein CATSKTGVRGLAYGYTF.

This chain connects TRBV15 to TRBJ2-7; D perhaps matches TRBD2 (6 bases). Germline-derived CDR1 and CDR2 are LNHNV and YYDKDF (reference sequence). This CDR3 has 15 amino acids. The V and J ends lost 1 base and 3 bases respectively, with 13 bases between them. CDR3 sequence (DNA): TGTGCCACCAGCAGAGGGGCAGGGAGGCTCTACGAGCAGTACTTC. Translating gives CATSRGAGRLYEQYF.

J is TRBJ2-1 and V is TRBV7-8, with D perhaps TRBD2 (5 bases). CDR3 length: 15 amino acids. The germline CDR1 and CDR2 sequences are SGHVS and FQNEAQ. Deletions cut 4 bases from V and 6 bases from J, with 16 bases between. The CDR3 DNA is TGTGCCAGCAGCTCGGATCGTCACCGGGGCAATGAGCAGTTCTTC. As protein: CASSSDRHRGNEQFF.

The genes are TRBV13 and TRBJ2-1, with D possibly called TRBD1 or TRBD2 (5 bases each). The CDR3 sequence is 15 residues long. Germline V gene data show CDR1 as PRHDT and CDR2 as FYEKMQ (reference sequence). The V end lost 1 base, the J end lost 2 bases, and 9 bases lay between the germline ends. Written as DNA, the CDR3 is TGTGCCAGCAGCTTAGCGAGGGGCACCTACAATGAGCAGTTCTTC. Amino acid sequence: CASSLARGTYNEQFF. Drawing the rest from reference TRBV13 and TRBJ2-1, the complete variable domain is AAGVIQSPRHLIKEKRETATLKCYPIPRHDTVYWYQQGPGQDPQFLISFYEKMQSDKGSIPDRFSAQQFSDYHSELNMSSLELGDSALYFCASSLARGTYNEQFFGPGTRLTVL.

V usage is TRBV9 and J usage is TRBJ2-5; weak D call: TRBD1 (6 bases). Germline CDR1 is SGDLS and CDR2 is YYNGEE. CDR3 length: 16 residues. The V and J ends lost 1 base and 5 bases respectively, with 18 bases between them. CDR3 nucleotide sequence: TGTGCCAGCAGCGTAAAGGGGGAACCTGAGGGGGAGACCCAGTACTTC. Residues: CASSVKGEPEGETQYF.

The chain is built from TRBV11-2 and TRBJ2-5, with TRBD2 matching 9 bases. V lost 2 bases and J lost 5; bases outside the gene matches: 9. The length of the CDR3 is 16 residues. CDR1 and CDR2 from the germline V gene are SGHAT and FQNNGV. CDR3 bases: TGTGCCAGCAGCTTAAGCCTAGCGGGACTGCTGGAGACCCAGTACTTC. Translation gives CASSLSLAGLLETQYF.

The genes are TRBV6-1 and TRBJ2-1; 11 nucleotides agree with TRBD2. The CDR3 is 14 amino acids. The trim removed 4 bases at V and 9 bases at J, leaving 5 bases unmatched. Germline CDR1 and CDR2: MNHNS and SASEGT. CDR3 loop: CASSVTSGSFEQFF. The CDR3 DNA reads as TGTGCCAGCAGTGTAACTAGCGGGAGTTTTGAGCAGTTCTTC.

Here the CDR3 reads CASSPLAGANEQFF. The CDR3 coding sequence is TGTGCCAGCAGTCCGCTAGCGGGAGCGAATGAGCAGTTCTTC. This rearrangement joins TRBV6-4 to TRBJ2-1; 10 bases are shared with TRBD2. Trimming at V came to 5 bases and at J to 7 bases, leaving 5 bases not matched to a gene. Germline V gene data show CDR1 as MRHNA and CDR2 as SNTAGT. The CDR3 is 14 amino acids.

This chain links TRBV9 with TRBJ2-7, with 10 bases lining up with TRBD1. The ends lost 4 bases at V and 6 bases at J; junction bases unmatched: 7. The CDR3 is 14 residues long. Germline values: CDR1 SGDLS, CDR2 YYNGEE. CDR3 sequence (DNA): TGTGCCAGCAGCTTCCGGGACAGGGGCCTCGAGCAGTACTTC. It yields the protein CASSFRDRGLEQYF. The whole variable domain, remainder taken from reference TRBV9 and TRBJ2-7, is DSGVTQTPKHLITATGQRVTLRCSPRSGDLSVYWYQQSLDQGLQFLIQYYNGEERAKGNILERFSAQQFPDLHSELNLSSLELGDSALYFCASSFRDRGLEQYFGPGTRLTVT.

This clone was recorded only once. J is TRBJ2-7 and V is TRBV2, with D uncertain. The ends were cut back, 2 bases at V and 4 bases at J, with 18 bases in the middle. The CDR3 extends over 16 amino acids. The germline gives CDR1 SNHLY, CDR2 FYNNEI. The CDR3 nucleotides are TGTGCCAGCAGTGAAAGTGGGATTCCGGATGATTACGAGCAGTACTTC. Amino acids: CASSESGIPDDYEQYF.

The rearrangement joins TRBV11-3 to TRBJ2-1, with D possibly matching TRBD2 (6 bases). The CDR3 is made up of 13 amino acids. Germline CDR1 SGHNT, CDR2 YENEEA. Between the trimmed V and J ends, which lost 4 bases and 4 bases, there was a span of 8 bases. The CDR3 DNA sequence: TGTGCCAGCAGCTCGGGAGTATACAATGAGCAGTTCTTC. Translating gives CASSSGVYNEQFF.

The J gene is TRBJ2-7, the V gene TRBV4-3; the D call may be TRBD1 or TRBD2 (5 bases each). Trimming took off 0 bases at V and 3 bases at J, with 9 bases between the two ends. This CDR3 comprises 14 residues. The V gene's germline CDR1 is LGHNA and CDR2 YSLEER. CDR3 loop: CASSQDRDGYEQYF. CDR3 DNA sequence: TGCGCCAGCAGCCAAGACAGGGACGGCTACGAGCAGTACTTC.

J is TRBJ1-5 and V is TRBV7-9; D is undetermined. CDR3 length: 12 residues. The germline gives CDR1 SEHNR, CDR2 FQNEAQ (reference sequence). Between the trimmed V and J ends, which lost 2 bases and 7 bases, there was a span of 6 bases. The DNA of the CDR3 is TGTGCCAGCAGCTTACTCTCGCAGCCCCAGCATTTT. Amino acids: CASSLLSQPQHF.

V and J are TRBV11-2 and TRBJ1-6, with a weak D call TRBD1 (6 bases). Germline CDR1 is SGHAT and CDR2 is FQNNGV. Trimming removed 3 bases from V and 5 bases from J, with 11 bases in between. This CDR3 spans 15 amino acids. As DNA, the CDR3 is TGTGCCAGCAGCTTCCCAACAGGGAATAATTCACCCCTCCACTTT. Residues: CASSFPTGNNSPLHF.

This chain links TRBV6-5 with TRBJ2-7, with D perhaps TRBD1 or TRBD2 (5 bases each). Germline V gene data show CDR1 as MNHEY and CDR2 as SVGAGI. V dropped 2 bases and J dropped 5 bases, with 19 bases sitting between them. CDR3 size: 16 residues. CDR3: CASSYLGVGVGDEQYF. In nucleotides, the CDR3 is TGTGCCAGCAGTTACCTAGGGGTCGGGGTCGGAGACGAGCAGTACTTC.

The rearrangement joins TRBV19 to TRBJ2-1; tentative D call: TRBD2 (5 bases). CDR3 length: 13 amino acids. The V end lost 5 bases, the J end lost 5 bases, and 10 bases lay between the germline ends. In germline, CDR1 is LNHDA, CDR2 SQIVND (reference sequence). The DNA of the CDR3 is TGTGCCAGTAGTGTGGACTTGAACAATGAGCAGTTCTTC. As protein: CASSVDLNNEQFF.

The chain is built from TRBV27 and TRBJ1-5; TRBD1 agrees at 11 bases. The V and J ends lost 6 bases and 6 bases, in that order; junction bases with no gene match: 4. This CDR3 has 14 amino acids. The germline gives CDR1 MNHEY, CDR2 SMNVEV (reference sequence). The CDR3 DNA reads TGTGCCAGCAGGGACAGGGGGCTGTTTCAGCCCCAGCATTTT. Translating it yields CASRDRGLFQPQHF.

CDR3 sequence (DNA): TGTGCCAGCAGCGTAGGAGGACTGATTATCTACAATGAGCAGTTCTTC. It translates to CASSVGGLIIYNEQFF. The chain is built from TRBV9 and TRBJ2-1; D is possibly TRBD2 (5 bases). V lost 0 bases and J 3 bases, leaving 13 bases between the germline ends. Germline-derived CDR1 and CDR2 are SGDLS and YYNGEE. This CDR3 has 16 residues.

This clone was observed many times. The V gene is TRBV2, the J gene TRBJ1-1; D remains unclear. The CDR3 sequence is 13 residues long. Trimming cost V 8 bases and J 5 bases, with 15 bases left between them. Germline V gives CDR1 SNHLY, CDR2 FYNNEI. The CDR3 DNA follows: TGTGCCAGCCTCGAATGGGCAAAAACTGAAGCTTTCTTT. It specifies CASLEWAKTEAFF.

The chain is built from TRBV7-9 and TRBJ1-5; perhaps TRBD1 as D (6 bases). From germline, CDR1 is SEHNR and CDR2 FQNEAQ (reference sequence). Deletions cut 5 bases from V and 7 bases from J, with 15 bases between. The CDR3 loop spans 14 amino acids. This chain's CDR3 is CASSDRGSVQPQHF. The CDR3 nucleotides read TGTGCCAGCAGCGATAGGGGGTCCGTCCAGCCCCAGCATTTT.